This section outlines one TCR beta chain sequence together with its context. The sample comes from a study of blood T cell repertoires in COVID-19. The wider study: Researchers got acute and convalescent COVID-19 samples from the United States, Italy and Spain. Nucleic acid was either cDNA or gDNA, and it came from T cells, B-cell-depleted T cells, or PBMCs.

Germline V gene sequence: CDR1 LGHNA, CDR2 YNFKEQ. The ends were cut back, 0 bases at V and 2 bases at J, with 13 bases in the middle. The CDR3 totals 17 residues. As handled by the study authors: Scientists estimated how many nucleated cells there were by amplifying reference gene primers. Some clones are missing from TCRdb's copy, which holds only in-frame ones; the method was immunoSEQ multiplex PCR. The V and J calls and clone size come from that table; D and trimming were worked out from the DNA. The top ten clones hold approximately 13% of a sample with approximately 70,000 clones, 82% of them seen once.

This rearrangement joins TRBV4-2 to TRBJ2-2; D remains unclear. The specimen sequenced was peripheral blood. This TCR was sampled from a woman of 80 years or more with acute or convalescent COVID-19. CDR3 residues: CASSQDMNSGNTGELFF. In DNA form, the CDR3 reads TGTGCCAGCAGCCAAGACATGAATAGTGGTAACACCGGGGAGCTGTTTTTT.